The 22 T cell receptor beta chains in this list originate from one sample, sequenced in a study of T-cell reconstitution after alpha-beta-depleted transplantation in children. This sample's TCRbeta library carried unique molecular identifier barcodes. TCRdb recomputed calls from the PCR reads with MiXCR, one row per CDR3 protein. The sample records a few hundred thousand distinct CDR3 sequences, 5.5% to 7% being singletons. Here the sequenced sample was PBMCs, taken before TCRalphabeta/CD19-depleted stem cell transplant. Every receptor here comes from a boy aged 2-9 years with acute lymphoblastic leukemia, due to receive a stem cell transplant.

This clonotype was seen at least ten times. The chain has TRBV7-3 and TRBJ2-3; 9 nucleotides line up with TRBD1. Per the germline V gene, CDR1 is SGHTA and CDR2 is FQGTGA. V lost 5 bases to trimming and J lost 4 bases; unmatched junction nucleotides: 4. The CDR3 extends over 14 amino acids. The CDR3 region is CASSRGDRADTQYF. DNA for the CDR3: TGTGCCAGCAGCAGGGGGGACAGGGCAGATACGCAGTATTTT.

Ten or more counts support this clonotype. This chain connects TRBV29-1 to TRBJ1-3; D is uncertain. V dropped 4 bases and J dropped 3 bases, with 4 bases sitting between them. CDR3 size: 11 residues. Germline V CDR1 and CDR2: SQVTM, ANQGSEA. The CDR3, as DNA: TGCAGCGTTGGAGGTGGAAACACCATATATTTT. It yields the protein CSVGGGNTIYF.

This clonotype was seen ten or more times. This chain joins TRBV28 and TRBJ2-1, with a possible D match to TRBD2 (6 bases). The ends were cut back, 5 bases at V and 0 bases at J, with 14 bases in the middle. Germline CDR1 reads MDHEN; CDR2 reads SYDVKM. This CDR3 region has 16 residues. CDR3 protein: CASSPGDFRSYNEQFF. The CDR3 DNA reads as TGTGCCAGCAGTCCGGGGGACTTTCGCTCCTACAATGAGCAGTTCTTC.

The V and J genes are TRBV30 and TRBJ2-7; D might be TRBD1 or TRBD2, each matching 5 bases. This CDR3 is 13 amino acids long. The germline V gene encodes CDR1 GTSNPN and CDR2 SVGIG (reference sequence). V was clipped by 1 base and J by 1 base, with 8 bases between them. DNA of the CDR3: TGTGCCTGGAGTGCGGGACGGTCCTACGAGCAGTACTTC. Translating it yields CAWSAGRSYEQYF.

This chain connects TRBV7-3 to TRBJ2-2; D possibly corresponds to TRBD2 (5 bases). The CDR3 has 12 amino acids. Per germline, CDR1 SGHTA and CDR2 FQGTGA. Deletions cut 1 base from V and 8 bases from J, with 5 bases between. The CDR3 DNA sequence: TGTGCCAGCAGCTTAAGGGAGGGGGAGCTGTTTTTT. It translates to CASSLREGELFF.

This clonotype has at least ten counts. V and J are TRBV2 and TRBJ2-3, with 7 nucleotides matching TRBD2. The CDR3 is made up of 14 amino acids. The germline gives CDR1 SNHLY, CDR2 FYNNEI. Losses at the gene ends were 6 bases for V and 6 bases for J; bases not matched to a gene: 9. CDR3 nucleotides: TGTGCCAGCAGGGGGGGGACTAACCGGGATACGCAGTATTTT. Translation: CASRGGTNRDTQYF.

This clonotype was counted only a few times. This sequence joins TRBV29-1 and TRBJ1-3; maybe TRBD1 (6 bases). The germline CDR1 and CDR2 sequences are SQVTM and ANQGSEA. V was clipped by 7 bases and J by 4 bases, with 8 bases between them. The length of the CDR3 is 11 residues. The CDR3 DNA sequence: TGCAGCGCTGGGGGCGGAAACACCATATATTTT. It specifies CSAGGGNTIYF. Using reference TRBV29-1 and TRBJ1-3 for the parts outside the CDR3, the full variable domain is SAVISQKPSRDICQRGTSLTIQCQVDSQVTMMFWYRQQPGQSLTLIATANQGSEATYESGFVIDKFPISRPNLTFSTLTVSNMSPEDSSIYLCSAGGGNTIYFGEGSWLTVV.

This clonotype occurred many times. The rearrangement joins TRBV12-3 or TRBV12-4 to TRBJ2-7, with 9 bases identical to TRBD1. The V segment lost 5 bases and the J segment 3 bases; nucleotides outside the gene matches: 5. This CDR3 region has 14 residues. CDR3 loop: CASSPGQGYYEQYF. CDR3 sequence (DNA): TGTGCCAGCAGTCCTGGACAGGGGTACTACGAGCAGTACTTC.

A few counts support this clonotype. This rearrangement joins TRBV20-1 to TRBJ2-3; D unclear. The germline gives CDR1 DFQATT, CDR2 SNEGSKA (reference sequence). This CDR3 is 14 amino acids long. Trimming took off 1 base at V and 3 bases at J, with 11 bases between the two ends. CDR3 nucleotides: TGCAGTGCTAGAGGGGTATCGGGTACAGATACGCAGTATTTT. It yields the protein CSARGVSGTDTQYF.

This clonotype was detected ten times or more. V is TRBV5-1 and J is TRBJ1-2; 7 positions match TRBD1. V gave up 4 bases and J gave up 5 bases; unmatched junction bases: 8. Germline V lookup: CDR1 SGHRS, CDR2 YFSETQ. The CDR3 length is 14 residues. The CDR3 DNA is TGCGCCAGCAGCGGCCACGGGACAGTATATGGCTACACCTTC. It specifies CASSGHGTVYGYTF.

This clonotype appeared many times. The gene calls are TRBV5-1 and TRBJ2-2, with D perhaps TRBD2 (6 bases). V was pared by 5 bases and J by 6 bases, with 20 bases between. The CDR3 sequence is 16 residues long. Per germline, CDR1 SGHRS and CDR2 YFSETQ. The CDR3 loop reads CASSYETRRDSGELFF. The CDR3 bases are TGCGCCAGCAGTTATGAGACTAGGCGTGATTCCGGGGAGCTGTTTTTT.

This clonotype was counted at least ten times. The rearrangement uses TRBV20-1 and TRBJ2-5; 7 positions agree with TRBD2. The J segment lost 4 bases and the V segment lost 1 base, leaving 9 bases of the junction unmatched. The CDR3 contains 15 residues. The germline CDR1 and CDR2 sequences are DFQATT and SNEGSKA (reference sequence). The CDR3 reads CSARAQRPGGETQYF. The CDR3 DNA reads TGCAGTGCTAGAGCTCAAAGGCCGGGGGGAGAGACCCAGTACTTC.

This clonotype was detected ten times or more. J is TRBJ1-5 and V is TRBV2; tentative D call: TRBD1 (6 bases). CDR3 length: 17 residues. The V gene lost 7 bases and the J gene lost 0 bases, with 19 bases spanning the gap. Per the germline V gene, CDR1 is SNHLY and CDR2 is FYNNEI. The CDR3 DNA reads as TGTGCCAGCACTGGGAACTCAGGGGACCTTAGCAATCAGCCCCAGCATTTT. Translating it yields CASTGNSGDLSNQPQHF.

There are a few counts of this clonotype. This chain connects TRBV7-2 to TRBJ1-3, with no clear D. The V end was cut by 3 bases, the J end by 0 bases, with 12 bases between. The CDR3 is 16 amino acids. Germline lookup yields CDR1 SGHTA and CDR2 FQGNSA. In DNA, the CDR3 is TGTGCCAGCAGCTTCCCCGACGGAGCCTCTGGAAACACCATATATTTT. Translated, it gives CASSFPDGASGNTIYF.

This clonotype came up many times. The V and J genes are TRBV6-4 and TRBJ2-5; no clear D gene. Per germline, CDR1 MRHNA and CDR2 SNTAGT. CDR3 size: 15 residues. The V and J ends lost 11 bases and 3 bases respectively, with 22 bases between them. The CDR3 is CAPDPTPTSKETQYF. In nucleotides, the CDR3 is TGTGCCCCCGACCCCACGCCGACGAGTAAAGAGACCCAGTACTTC.

This clonotype was seen a few times. This sequence joins TRBV28 and TRBJ1-5; no definite D call. Trimming removed 6 bases at V and 0 bases at J, with 9 bases between. This CDR3 has 14 amino acids. Germline V gene data show CDR1 as MDHEN and CDR2 as SYDVKM. CDR3 residues: CASRGSNSNQPQHF. In DNA, the CDR3 is TGTGCCAGCAGGGGGTCGAATAGCAATCAGCCCCAGCATTTT.

There are many counts of this clonotype. Here the CDR3 DNA reads TGCGCCAGCAGCCCCCGATGGGGCGGCACAGATACGCAGTATTTT. Its protein product is CASSPRWGGTDTQYF. The genes are TRBV4-1 and TRBJ2-3; D is possibly TRBD1 (5 bases). The CDR3 sequence is 15 residues long. Trimming cost V 4 bases and J 1 base, with 12 bases left between them. CDR1 is MGHRA, CDR2 YSYEKL, per germline.

The chain recombines TRBV7-2 with TRBJ1-1; tentative D call: TRBD1 (5 bases). Trimming shortened V by 6 bases and J by 0 bases, and 8 bases separated the two germline ends. This CDR3 comprises 13 residues. Per germline, CDR1 SGHTA and CDR2 FQGNSA. In DNA form, the CDR3 reads TGTGCCAGCAGAAGGACACTGAACACTGAAGCTTTCTTT. It translates to CASRRTLNTEAFF.

V is TRBV5-1 and J is TRBJ2-5, with D perhaps matching TRBD1 or TRBD2 (5 bases each). The germline V gene encodes CDR1 SGHRS and CDR2 YFSETQ. This CDR3 comprises 14 residues. The V end was cut by 5 bases, the J end by 8 bases, with 19 bases between. In DNA form, the CDR3 reads TGCGCCAGCAGTACGGGACCCGTGCAAGGAACCCAGTACTTC. Its protein is CASSTGPVQGTQYF.

At least ten counts were recorded for this clonotype. The chain links TRBV20-1 to TRBJ2-7, with TRBD1 matching over 11 bases. CDR3 size: 12 residues. Germline V gives CDR1 DFQATT, CDR2 SNEGSKA (reference sequence). With V trimmed by 6 bases and J by 4 bases, 2 bases remained unmatched. The DNA of the CDR3 is TGCAGTGCCGGGACAGGGGGATACGAGCAGTACTTC. Protein sequence: CSAGTGGYEQYF.

On this clonotype: One junction end disagrees with the germline gene, perhaps due to a read error. V and J are TRBV18 and TRBJ2-7, with 8 bases lining up with TRBD1. The CDR3 consists of 12 residues. The V gene's germline CDR1 is KGHSH and CDR2 LQKENI. The CDR3: CASSPQGDEQYF. The CDR3 DNA reads as TGTGCCAGCTCTCCACAGGGGGACGAGCAGTACTTC.

This clonotype was detected many times. The V call is TRBV29-1, the J call TRBJ1-1, with 7 nucleotides matching TRBD1. The V and J ends lost 6 bases and 1 base, in that order; junction bases with no gene match: 2. The CDR3 loop spans 12 amino acids. Germline V gene sequence: CDR1 SQVTM, CDR2 ANQGSEA. Written as DNA, the CDR3 is TGCAGCGTGGGACAGAGGAACACTGAAGCTTTCTTT. This translates into CSVGQRNTEAFF.